This T cell receptor (beta chain) emerged from a study of memory CD4+ T cells and cytomegalovirus serostatus. The table came from immunoSEQ multiplex PCR; TCRdb's copy has only in-frame clones and leaves some out. The repertoire has 45,000 to 60,000 clones, about 83% of them found once; the top ten carry 1.5% to 2%. The CDR3 contains 14 residues. Germline values: CDR1 LGHNA, CDR2 YSLEER. V was clipped by 7 bases and J by 0 bases, with 7 bases between them. Single viable CD3+CD4+CD8-CD45RO+ cells were sorted as the memory CD4+ T cells. The chain uses TRBV4-3 and TRBJ1-6; D is ambiguous. The sample taken for sequencing was memory CD4+ T cells from blood. The clonotype comes from an adult in good health and CMV-seropositive. The DNA for the CDR3 is TGCGCCAGCAAGGGAGACTCCTATAATTCACCCCTCCACTTT. Its protein product is CASKGDSYNSPLHF.